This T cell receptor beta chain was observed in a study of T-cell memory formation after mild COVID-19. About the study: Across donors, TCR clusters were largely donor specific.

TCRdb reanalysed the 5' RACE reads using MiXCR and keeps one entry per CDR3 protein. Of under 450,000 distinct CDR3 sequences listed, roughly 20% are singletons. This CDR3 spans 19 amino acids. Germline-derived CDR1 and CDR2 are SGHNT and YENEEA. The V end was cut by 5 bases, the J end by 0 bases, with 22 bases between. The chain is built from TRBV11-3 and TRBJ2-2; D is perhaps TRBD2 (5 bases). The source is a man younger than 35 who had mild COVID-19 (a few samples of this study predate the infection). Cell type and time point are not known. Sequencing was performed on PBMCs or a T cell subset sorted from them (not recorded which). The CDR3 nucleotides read TGTGCCAGCAGCCCGAGGGCGGGTAGCGTGGGCTCGAACACCGGGGAGCTGTTTTTT. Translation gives CASSPRAGSVGSNTGELFF.